This paragraph covers one TCR beta chain sequence. There are 16 residues in the CDR3. J was trimmed by 4 bases and V by 2 bases; bases with no gene match: 7. Germline CDR1 MNHNS, CDR2 SASEGT. This sample was taken from a study of cytomegalovirus exposure and HLA in healthy donors. Across the whole study: Around 80 million unique TCRs from HLA-typed donors were held in an early data release.

A multiplex PCR was run with 60 Vbeta primers and 13 Jbeta primers. The repertoire was sequenced with immunoSEQ multiplex PCR; TCRdb's copy has only in-frame clones and lacks some. The sample table includes around 150,000 clones. The chain has TRBV6-1 and TRBJ2-2, with 7 bases aligning to TRBD2. This receptor was taken from an older woman in good health and CMV-seronegative. Sequences were obtained from PBMCs. CDR3 amino acids: CASSERAGDGTGELFF. CDR3 nucleotide sequence: TGTGCCAGCAGTGAAAGGGCGGGAGATGGCACCGGGGAGCTGTTTTTT.